This T cell receptor (beta chain) was sequenced in a study of T cell changes during pregnancy in multiple sclerosis. Here immunoSEQ multiplex PCR was the method, and the copy in TCRdb shows in-frame clones only, minus some. This sample has some 52,000 clones, with 85% to 95% found just once. This clonotype was obtained from a female donor with multiple sclerosis, enrolled in a pregnancy study. Sequenced material: CD4+ T cells from peripheral blood mononuclear cells, taken in the third trimester of pregnancy.

In DNA, the CDR3 is TGTGCCAGTAGTAGACAGGGGGCGAACTATGGCTACACCTTC. Protein sequence: CASSRQGANYGYTF. This chain links TRBV19 with TRBJ1-2, with 10 bases that match TRBD1. The CDR3 length is 14 residues. J gave up 2 bases and V 4 bases, and 1 base lay outside the gene matches. Germline V gene lookup returns CDR1 LNHDA and CDR2 SQIVND (reference sequence).